Many counts were recorded for the clone carrying this TCR beta chain. As yet, its antigen is unknown. The sample originates from a study of regulatory T cells in long-lasting Graves disease. The germline CDR1 and CDR2 sequences are GTSNPN and SVGIG (reference sequence). This CDR3 has 13 amino acids. The ends were cut back, 0 bases at V and 5 bases at J, with 8 bases in the middle. Construction of the TCR beta libraries employed iRepertoire HTBI primers in conjunction with Arm-PCR of CDR3 regions. TCRdb re-analysed the multiplex PCR reads in MiXCR, keeping a single row per CDR3 protein. The sample includes 450,000 to 700,000 distinct CDR3 sequences, roughly 14% of them seen just once. The time point was: newly diagnosed GD, antithyroid drugs for less than 3 months. Making the TCR library involved RNA that had been extracted from PBMCs. Diagnoses of Graves' disease were made by American Thyroid Association guidelines.

Findings and limits, study-wide: Persistent disease was associated with favored TRBV28 usage and with favored use of TRBJ1-2 and TRBJ2-5.

Another study also made use of these data, one on T cells in Graves' hyperthyroidism and ophthalmopathy.

The sequencing here drew on peripheral blood mononuclear cells (PBMCs), taken at new diagnosis, from a patient treated with antithyroid drugs. This chain links TRBV30 with TRBJ1-5; D call uncertain. The sequence was collected from a man aged 25-45 years with Graves disease. The CDR3 loop reads CAWSVASYQPQHF. The DNA of the CDR3 is TGTGCCTGGAGTGTGGCAAGCTATCAGCCCCAGCATTTT.